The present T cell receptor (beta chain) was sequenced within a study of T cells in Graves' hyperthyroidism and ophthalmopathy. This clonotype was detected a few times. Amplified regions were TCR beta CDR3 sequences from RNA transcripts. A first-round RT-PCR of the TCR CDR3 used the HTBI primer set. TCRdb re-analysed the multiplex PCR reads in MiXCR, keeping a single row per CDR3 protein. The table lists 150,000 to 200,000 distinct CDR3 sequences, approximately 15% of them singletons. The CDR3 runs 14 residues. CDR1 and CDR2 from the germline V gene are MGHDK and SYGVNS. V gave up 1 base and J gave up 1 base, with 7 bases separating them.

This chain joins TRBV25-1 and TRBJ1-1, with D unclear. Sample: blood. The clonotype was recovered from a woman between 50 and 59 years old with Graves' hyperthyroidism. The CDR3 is CASSEFGKNTEAFF. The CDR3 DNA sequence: TGTGCCAGCAGTGAATTTGGGAAGAACACTGAAGCTTTCTTT.